This T cell receptor beta chain comes out of a study of blood T cell repertoires in COVID-19. In the study overall: COVID-19 samples from acute and convalescent phases originated in the United States, Italy and Spain. T cells, B-cell-depleted T cells, or PBMCs provided the cDNA or gDNA that served as material.

TCRdb's copy holds only in-frame clones and misses some; the assay was immunoSEQ multiplex PCR. The repertoire consists of under 80,000 clones, with 80% occurring once and the leading ten covering about 9.8%. The germline CDR1 and CDR2 sequences are SEHNR and FQNEAQ (reference sequence). The CDR3 consists of 14 residues. Germline trimming cut 5 bases from V and 5 bases from J; bases unmatched to any gene: 8. The chain is built from TRBV7-9 and TRBJ2-7; 8 positions agree with TRBD1. The source is a human donor in a cohort sampled during active COVID-19. Sequences were obtained from peripheral blood. The CDR3 bases are TGTGCCAGCAGCAAATCGACAGGGGAAGACGAGCAGTACTTC. This encodes CASSKSTGEDEQYF.